This TCR beta chain was profiled in a study of cytomegalovirus exposure and HLA in healthy donors (TCRdb year 2017). General notes on the study: An earlier analysis of roughly 500 of the donors reported over 250 Gb of sequence data and 117 million unique TCR beta sequences obtained from about 200 million T cells. About 280 gigabases of sequencing data and about 92 million unique TCR sequences made up an early release that covered some 640 HLA-typed donors. Among the roughly 400 genotyped donors, approximately 82% belonged to the genetic ancestry cluster associated with self-reported Caucasian donors. The study aimed to test whether cataloging public T cell receptors could reveal signatures of past pathogen exposure. Using immunosequencing, the study profiled T cell repertoires from about 650 subjects and related those repertoires to cytomegalovirus serostatus. Along with the roughly 610-subject first cohort, a separate validation cohort of over 90 different subjects was used. To predict cytomegalovirus infection status, the study brought together high-throughput TCR immunosequencing, statistical association of individual TCRs with disease status, and machine learning. In a later analysis, previously published TCR beta repertoires from 670 or so donors were re-analyzed and high-resolution HLA genotyping was added so that TCR occurrence patterns could be studied. In the later analysis, no new phenotypic data were used to find candidate immune exposures; instead, reliance was placed on TCR beta sequences and their occurrence across donors. An earlier analysis of 587 of the donors used high-throughput TCR beta sequencing to judge whether each TCR beta V gene segment behaved as functional or pseudogenic. Donor age, sex, ethnicity and CMV serostatus were compiled alongside the repertoire data. In a later genetic analysis, genome-wide SNP genotypes for about three fifths of the roughly 670 donors were used, and that subset was treated as a discovery cohort. All discovery cohort repertoires had been generated on a single sequencing platform. HLA typing covered class I and class II loci at four-digit resolution. The number of typed donors differed by locus: roughly 629-630 for A, B, C, DRB1 and DQB1; approximately 540 for DQA1; approximately 610 for DPA1; and some 430 for DPB1. Roughly five DR-DQ haplotypes were handled as single units for association and clustering because linkage in the cohort was strong. On average, roughly 240,000 unique TCR beta nucleotide sequences were sequenced per donor among 398 genotyped donors of the cohort, with roughly 19% of those sequences being non-productive.

The CDR3 sequence holds 16 residues, the cysteine and phenylalanine included. This entry keeps only the CDR3 DNA: 48 bases, framed from base 1. V is pared back by 0 bases and J by 4 bases, with 17 bases lying between the germline termini. CDR1 and CDR2, looked up from the germline V gene, are SGHDT and YYEEEE. The protocol used for the library was the immunoSEQ multiplex PCR assay. A mixture of 60 forward primers for TCR Vbeta segments and 13 reverse primers for TCR Jbeta segments was used in the multiplex PCR. The CDR3 region of rearranged TCR beta genes was amplified from genomic DNA with a multiplex PCR assay. The amplified TCR beta libraries were sequenced on the Illumina HiSeq System as 87-base-pair reads. On the authors' methods: A later analysis counted about 80 million unique TCR beta chains across the 666 repertoires, and 10 million to 11 million of these chains were shared by at least two donors. To remove PCR and sequencing errors, raw reads were error-corrected and collapsed into unique sequences using a nearest-neighbor algorithm that merged closely related sequences. CDR3 sequences were aligned to IMGT reference sequences to assign V, D and J gene segments. For a sequence to be retained, at least a six-nucleotide match to both a V gene segment and a J gene segment was required. Rearrangements were classified as productive when the CDR3 lacked stop codons and remained in frame with V and J, and all other rearrangements were classified as non-productive. CDR3 was defined by IMGT convention, running from the second conserved V-encoded cysteine to the conserved J-encoded phenylalanine. The earlier analysis of more than 450 of the donors excluded sequences that lacked an unambiguous match to a single V gene segment. In an earlier analysis of 450 to 700 of the donors, V segments were called functional above 56.7% productive rearrangements and were called segregating when the between-donor standard deviation exceeded 5%. A statistical classification framework was built for diagnosing cytomegalovirus status from the catalog of TCR beta chain sequences. V and J gene assignment, in a later analysis, came from comparing TCR nucleotide sequences with IMGT/GENE-DB human TR gene sequences. A later analysis assigned CDR3 sequences and most-parsimonious VDJ recombination scenarios with the TCRdist pipeline. In a later analysis, every TCR beta chain was defined by the combination of its CDR3 amino acid sequence and its V-gene family, and reads without a unique V-gene family were dropped. In a later analysis, nearly 600 highly shared, low-generation-probability nucleotide sequences were removed to address suspected cross-contamination and a sequencing artifact. A later analysis calculated a clonal expansion index for each public chain from normalized within-repertoire ranks of inferred template counts. A later analysis computed generation probabilities with a VDJ recombination model fitted to out-of-frame rearrangements, and checked the results against IGoR. In a later analysis, hypergeometric tests were used to score TCR-TCR, TCR-HLA and TCR-CMV co-occurrence, with a repertoire-size bias correction applied to TCR pairs. To estimate false discovery rates, a later analysis permuted the HLA or CMV assignments 20 times. In a later analysis, co-occurring TCRs were grouped using DBSCAN, and TCRdist sequence similarity was added for clustering within HLA-allele-positive subsets. Co-occurrence clustering excluded repertoires with fewer than 30,000 or more than 120,000 public chains, plus five with anomalous nucleotide sharing. The immuneACCESS repertoire file appears here via TCRdb, limited to in-frame rearrangements. These files lack a portion of the clones; in checked studies, under half of the deficit traces to unresolved V genes, and the cause of the others is not known. The DNA was the basis for D and trimming; V, J and clone size are from that table. The sample table holds about 180,000 clones, of which 76% were seen once. Of the sample, about 1.6% falls within the top ten clones.

With respect to this clone: Its antigen is currently not known. Base qualities are not recorded, but no much larger clone differs from it by a single base.

Study-wide conclusions, independent of this receptor: The cohort was sequenced for TCR beta chains only, and without alpha or paired-chain data the features that could be detected were limited. An association between a missense DCLRE1C variant and V-gene and J-gene trimming of TCR beta chains was found in a later genetic analysis and replicated in an independent cohort. Immune exposure information for the cohort was limited to CMV serostatus. Compared with equally common non-associated chains, HLA-associated TCR beta chains in a later analysis were more clonally expanded and had lower generation probabilities. In a later analysis, the rate of TCR association differed among HLA loci, with DRB1 alleles having the most associated TCRs and HLA-C alleles having the fewest. According to the authors, the approach could potentially be generalized to other disease states and immunological phenotypes. In a later analysis, some 17,000 TCR beta sequences were associated with specific HLA alleles at a false discovery rate of 0.05. The presence/absence analyses assumed that sequencing depth was roughly uniform across donors, and that assumption may not be true. Because HLA typing was unavailable for some donors at each locus, only the typed subset was used in association tests. In an earlier analysis of 500 to 650 of the donors, most TCR beta V segments appeared in productive rearrangements about 90% or about 30% of the time, broadly matching IMGT annotations. Across donors, most TCR sequences were observed very rarely, whereas some public TCRs were present in many individuals. When HLA alleles, especially DR and DQ, strongly co-occurred, TCR associations were difficult to assign to individual alleles. According to a later analysis, parvovirus B19, influenza, CMV and Epstein-Barr virus appeared linked to several top co-occurrence clusters. The classifier was reported to diagnose cytomegalovirus status with high specificity and sensitivity in both the original and validation cohorts. Compared with the 666-donor mean, donors in an Asian-associated ancestry cluster had fewer N-insertions in productive TCRs, according to a later genetic analysis. Linkage disequilibrium might explain the correlated functional status among segregating V segments, but an unknown experimental factor could not be ruled out. Fewer than 20 rarely observed V segments, including chromosome 9 orphons, were excluded from the earlier analysis of a few hundred of the donors because counts were too low. Some IMGT-functional V segments, including TRBV6-2 and TRBV6-3, could not be told apart with the 87-base-pair reads, so those segments were excluded. In vitro tests confirmed that three of the cytomegalovirus-associated TCR beta chains recognize cytomegalovirus antigens. In the study, 150 to 200 TCR beta chains were listed as associated with cytomegalovirus. A cluster of highly shared sequence variants was judged likely to represent a technical artifact of the sequencing pipeline. A further reported finding was that TCR beta sequences accurately predicted the HLA-A and HLA-B alleles for most subjects in the first cohort. Most CMV-associated TCR beta chains appeared to be HLA-restricted in a later analysis, and the HLA associations seemed to be driven largely by CMV exposure.

The cohort comprised around 700 healthy bone marrow donors. At the time of sampling, all cohort members were nominally healthy, though unrecorded immune exposures were likely present. The donor tested CMV seronegative and was one of the 352 seronegative cohort members. A peripheral blood sample was collected from each donor, and TCR beta sequencing was performed on peripheral blood mononuclear cells. Genomic DNA extraction from the blood cell samples was performed with the Qiagen DNeasy Blood Extraction Kit. What was sequenced was PBMCs. The chain couples TRBV5-6 to TRBJ2-7; the D gene is possibly TRBD2, with 6 bases matching. The sequence derives from a young man in good health and CMV-seronegative. CDR3 reads: CASSLARGGYSYEQYF. The DNA reads TGTGCCAGCAGCTTGGCCCGTGGAGGGTATAGTTACGAGCAGTACTTC.